This T cell receptor beta chain was documented in a study of T cells in Graves' hyperthyroidism and ophthalmopathy. The CDR3 is made up of 13 amino acids. V was clipped by 7 bases and J by 3 bases; unmatched bases: 4. Germline CDR1 is DFQATT and CDR2 is SNEGSKA (reference sequence). Regions amplified from RNA transcripts were the TCR beta CDR3 regions. TCR CDR3 underwent first-round RT-PCR with the HTBI primer set. TCRdb re-called the multiplex PCR reads with MiXCR, one entry per CDR3 protein. The table includes some 620,000 distinct CDR3 sequences, 15% to 20% detected once. This clonotype was detected a few times. Given a much more abundant clone one base away, this may be a read error.

The V call is TRBV20-1, the J call TRBJ1-1; 11 positions agree with TRBD1. This TCR was sampled from a woman in her twenties or thirties with Graves' hyperthyroidism. Sequencing used blood. CDR3 protein: CSGGQGADTEAFF. The DNA of the CDR3 is TGCAGTGGCGGACAGGGGGCGGACACTGAAGCTTTCTTT.